This is a list of T cell receptor beta chains from one sample in a study of molecular identifiers for immune sequencing clone quantification. TCRdb re-called the PCR reads with MiXCR, one entry per CDR3 protein. Here the sample spans more than 550,000 distinct CDR3 sequences, about 25% being singletons. Material for sequencing was naive CD8+ T cells from blood, with Jurkat cell RNA spiked in. The receptors were sampled from a human donor in good health. Some libraries in this study had Jurkat cell RNA spiked in. Both conserved end residues are part of each CDR3. D genes are given only for firm matches. Clone sizes are given selectively: once, few, many, or a class where the clone is expanded.

D | J | V | size | CDR3 | DNA
TRBD1 | TRBJ2-5 | TRBV6-5 | many | CASSPRQGWTTQYF | TGTGCCAGCAGCCCGAGACAGGGCTGGACGACCCAGTACTTC
- | TRBJ2-7 | TRBV12-3/TRBV12-4 | few | CASSSISGYEQYF | TGTGCCAGCAGTTCTATTTCAGGGTACGAGCAGTACTTC
- | TRBJ2-3 | TRBV5-4 | many | CASSPLSTDTQYF | TGTGCCAGCAGCCCCTTAAGCACAGATACGCAGTATTTT
TRBD2 | TRBJ2-7 | TRBV15 | few | CATSPYGGSMPGYEQYF | TGTGCCACCTCCCCCTATGGCGGGAGTATGCCAGGATACGAGCAGTACTTC
- | TRBJ2-7 | TRBV6-5 | many | CASSYHSGNYEQYF | TGTGCCAGCAGTTACCACTCGGGAAACTACGAGCAGTACTTC
- | TRBJ2-3 | TRBV4-1 | many | CATHYGEGTQYF | TGCGCCACCCACTACGGGGAAGGTACGCAGTATTTT
- | TRBJ2-5 | TRBV9 | few | CASSVGGPGETQYF | TGTGCCAGCAGCGTAGGGGGACCTGGGGAGACCCAGTACTTC
- | TRBJ1-1 | TRBV19 | - | CASSMSSRGTEAFF | TGTGCCAGTAGTATGTCCTCCCGGGGCACTGAAGCTTTCTTT
TRBD1 | TRBJ2-7 | TRBV27 | - | CASSSLPRTGADNYERYF | TGTGCCAGCAGTTCCCTCCCGCGGACAGGGGCGGACAACTACGAGCGGTACTTC
TRBD1 | TRBJ1-1 | TRBV12-3/TRBV12-4 | - | CATKQGGSTEAFF | TGTGCCACCAAACAGGGGGGGTCCACTGAAGCTTTCTTT
- | TRBJ1-5 | TRBV2 | many | CASSGSWETGMGNQPQHF | TGTGCCAGCAGTGGATCCTGGGAGACGGGGATGGGCAATCAGCCCCAGCATTTT
TRBD2 | TRBJ2-2 | TRBV7-2 | - | CASNSGGAVTGELFF | TGTGCCAGCAACTCCGGGGGGGCCGTTACCGGGGAGCTGTTTTTT
- | TRBJ2-3 | TRBV29-1 | many | CSVAPTDTQYF | TGCAGTGTGGCCCCGACAGATACGCAGTATTTT
- | TRBJ1-1 | TRBV6-6 | few | CASSFIFNTEAFF | TGTGCCAGCAGCTTTATATTTAACACTGAAGCTTTCTTT
- | TRBJ1-5 | TRBV9 | many | CASSVGDSNQPQHF | TGTGCCAGCAGTGTCGGGGATAGCAATCAGCCCCAGCATTTT
TRBD2 | TRBJ2-1 | TRBV7-9 | - | CAISPSGESSYNEQFF | TGTGCCATCAGTCCGAGCGGGGAGAGCTCCTACAATGAGCAGTTCTTC
- | TRBJ1-2 | TRBV4-1 | few | CASSQDEGSRGVYGYTF | TGCGCCAGCAGCCAAGATGAAGGGTCGAGGGGGGTATATGGCTACACCTTC
TRBD1 | TRBJ1-6 | TRBV27 | few | CASRDRGPGYNSPLHF | TGTGCCAGCAGGGACAGGGGGCCCGGTTATAATTCACCCCTCCACTTT
- | TRBJ2-1 | TRBV19 | - | CASSGQPGYNEQFF | TGTGCCAGTAGTGGGCAGCCCGGCTACAATGAGCAGTTCTTC
- | TRBJ1-1 | TRBV19 | few | CASSMTPGTEAFF | TGTGCCAGTAGTATGACTCCGGGCACTGAAGCTTTCTTT
- | TRBJ2-2 | TRBV5-1 | - | CASSSPHRDTGELSF | TGCGCCAGCAGCTCGCCCCACCGCGACACCGGGGAGCTGTCTTTT
- | TRBJ1-2 | TRBV5-8 | few | CASSLSGPLAGYTF | TGTGCCAGCAGCTTGTCCGGGCCCTTGGCCGGCTACACCTTC
- | TRBJ2-1 | TRBV19 | few | CASRLARNEQFF | TGTGCCAGTAGGCTAGCTCGGAATGAGCAGTTCTTC
TRBD1 | TRBJ2-7 | TRBV2 | - | CASSQDRGLDEQYF | TGTGCCAGCAGTCAGGACAGGGGGCTGGACGAGCAGTACTTC
- | TRBJ2-1 | TRBV29-1 | few | CSVVGGRGSSYNEQFF | TGCAGCGTTGTCGGGGGTAGGGGGAGCTCCTACAATGAGCAGTTCTTC
- | TRBJ2-2 | TRBV3-1 | - | CASSQDAVGNTGELFF | TGTGCCAGCAGCCAAGACGCCGTGGGGAACACCGGGGAGCTGTTTTTT
TRBD2 | TRBJ2-3 | TRBV12-3/TRBV12-4 | - | CASSYGVAAGGGADTQYF | TGTGCCAGCAGTTACGGGGTTGCGGCGGGGGGGGGGGCAGATACGCAGTATTTT
TRBD1 | TRBJ1-2 | TRBV12-3/TRBV12-4 | few | CASTSEGAGYTF | TGTGCCAGCACCTCCGAGGGGGCTGGCTACACCTTC
- | TRBJ2-5 | TRBV7-8 | many | CASRPPDSQETQYF | TGTGCCAGCCGTCCCCCCGACAGTCAAGAGACCCAGTACTTC
- | TRBJ2-1 | TRBV24-1 | many | CATSVEGTEQFF | TGTGCCACCAGTGTCGAGGGGACTGAGCAGTTCTTC
- | TRBJ2-2 | TRBV7-6 | many | CASSSSRADGTGELFF | TGTGCCAGCAGCAGTTCCAGGGCCGATGGAACCGGGGAGCTGTTTTTT
- | TRBJ1-1 | TRBV20-1 | many | CSARAMNTEAFF | TGCAGTGCTAGAGCCATGAACACTGAAGCTTTCTTT
- | TRBJ2-7 | TRBV27 | many | CASSSPRTAPGNEQYF | TGTGCCAGCAGCTCTCCCCGGACAGCCCCCGGTAACGAGCAGTACTTC
- | TRBJ1-6 | TRBV12-3/TRBV12-4 | many | CASTDTSSYNSPLHF | TGTGCCAGCACGGACACAAGCTCCTATAATTCACCCCTCCACTTT
TRBD2 | TRBJ2-5 | TRBV5-1 | - | CASSKGTSGGLQEPQYF | TGCGCCAGCAGCAAGGGGACTAGCGGGGGACTCCAAGAGCCCCAGTACTTC
- | TRBJ1-2 | TRBV5-1 | many | CASSLDSGSDYGYTF | TGCGCCAGCAGCTTGGATTCAGGAAGCGACTATGGCTACACCTTC
- | TRBJ1-2 | TRBV5-6 | few | CASSPPGVLLYGYTF | TGTGCCAGCAGCCCCCCGGGCGTCTTACTCTATGGCTACACCTTC
TRBD1 | TRBJ2-1 | TRBV5-4 | - | CASSFEGQEGDEQFF | TGTGCCAGCAGCTTTGAGGGACAGGAAGGCGATGAGCAGTTCTTC
- | TRBJ2-5 | TRBV6-6 | many | CASGLGGETQYF | TGTGCCAGCGGTTTAGGCGGTGAGACCCAGTACTTC
- | TRBJ1-1 | TRBV4-1 | many | CASSPVMTAEAFF | TGCGCCAGCAGCCCCGTAATGACAGCTGAAGCTTTCTTT
- | TRBJ2-7 | TRBV6-1 | many | CASNQGNYEQYF | TGTGCCAGCAACCAGGGGAACTACGAGCAGTACTTC
- | TRBJ2-3 | TRBV12-3/TRBV12-4 | many | CASSLIPGLADTQYF | TGTGCCAGCAGTTTAATCCCAGGGTTGGCCGATACGCAGTATTTT
- | TRBJ2-5 | TRBV7-8 | many | CASSLLAIVETQYF | TGTGCCAGCAGCTTACTGGCAATCGTTGAGACCCAGTACTTC
TRBD1 | TRBJ1-4 | TRBV2 | many | CASFDRVDEKLFF | TGTGCCAGCTTTGACAGGGTGGATGAAAAACTGTTTTTT
TRBD2 | TRBJ2-3 | TRBV11-2 | - | CASSLTSPASGLVTGTQYF | TGTGCCAGCAGCTTAACCTCCCCGGCTAGCGGGTTGGTCACAGGTACGCAGTATTTT
- | TRBJ1-2 | TRBV3-2 | - | CASSPPRASNYGYTF | TGTGCCAGCAGCCCACCGCGGGCTTCTAACTATGGCTACACCTTC
- | TRBJ1-3 | TRBV30 | - | CAWSWSSSGNTIYF | TGTGCCTGGAGTTGGTCGAGCTCTGGAAACACCATATATTTT
- | TRBJ2-1 | TRBV30 | - | CAWGRQVGNEQFF | TGTGCCTGGGGGCGGCAGGTGGGCAATGAGCAGTTCTTC
- | TRBJ2-7 | TRBV4-3 | many | CASSQDIQVSYEQYF | TGCGCCAGCAGCCAAGATATCCAGGTCTCCTACGAGCAGTACTTC
TRBD1 | TRBJ2-7 | TRBV7-9 | many | CASSRDSVTYEQYF | TGTGCCAGCAGCCGGGACAGCGTAACCTACGAGCAGTACTTC
- | TRBJ2-1 | TRBV19 | few | CASSMLGVGVAREQFF | TGTGCCAGTAGTATGTTGGGGGTTGGAGTAGCGCGTGAGCAGTTCTTC
TRBD2 | TRBJ2-3 | TRBV20-1 | many | CSGLGSLAGGLTQYF | TGCAGTGGGCTAGGGTCACTAGCGGGGGGGCTTACGCAGTATTTT
- | TRBJ2-2 | TRBV7-9 | many | CASTTAVTGNTGELFF | TGTGCCAGCACCACCGCGGTGACAGGGAACACCGGGGAGCTGTTTTTT
TRBD2 | TRBJ2-7 | TRBV27 | - | CAGSWGLAGPYEQYF | TGTGCCGGCAGTTGGGGACTAGCGGGACCCTACGAGCAGTACTTC
TRBD1 | TRBJ2-7 | TRBV29-1 | - | CSVESGQGAYEQYF | TGCAGCGTTGAAAGTGGACAGGGGGCTTACGAGCAGTACTTC